This TCR beta chain came from a study of cytomegalovirus exposure and HLA in healthy donors. Study as a whole: A prior study identified 110 million or so unique TCR beta sequences from 150 million to 200 million T cells. Study-wide results and limits: CMV serostatus stood as the only immune exposure information on hand.

This clone has only a few counts. No antigen is known for it. A multiplex PCR was run with 60 Vbeta primers and 13 Jbeta primers. Some clones are missing from TCRdb's copy, which holds only in-frame ones; the method was immunoSEQ multiplex PCR. The repertoire holds about 160,000 clones, with about 71% as singletons. Germline lookup yields CDR1 SGDLS and CDR2 YYNGEE. V gave up 0 bases and J gave up 4 bases; unmatched junction bases: 2. The CDR3 is 15 residues long. The receptor comes from a woman aged 30 to 39 in good health and CMV-seronegative. The sequencing input was PBMCs. V is TRBV9 and J is TRBJ1-4, with 8 bases aligning to TRBD1. CDR3 region: CASSVGQGYNEKLFF. CDR3 nucleotides: TGTGCCAGCAGCGTAGGACAGGGGTATAATGAAAAACTGTTTTTT. The whole variable domain, remainder taken from reference TRBV9 and TRBJ1-4, is DSGVTQTPKHLITATGQRVTLRCSPRSGDLSVYWYQQSLDQGLQFLIQYYNGEERAKGNILERFSAQQFPDLHSELNLSSLELGDSALYFCASSVGQGYNEKLFFGSGTQLSVL.